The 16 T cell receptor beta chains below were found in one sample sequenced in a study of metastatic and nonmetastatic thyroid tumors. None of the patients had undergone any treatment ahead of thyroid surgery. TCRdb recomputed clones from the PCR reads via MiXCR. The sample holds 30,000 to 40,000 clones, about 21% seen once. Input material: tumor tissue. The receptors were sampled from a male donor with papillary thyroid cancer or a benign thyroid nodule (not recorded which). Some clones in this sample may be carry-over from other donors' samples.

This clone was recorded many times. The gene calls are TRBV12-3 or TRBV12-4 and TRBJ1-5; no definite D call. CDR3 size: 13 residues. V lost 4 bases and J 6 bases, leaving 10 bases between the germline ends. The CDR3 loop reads CASSSPDRQPQHF. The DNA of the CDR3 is TGTGCCAGCAGTTCCCCGGACCGTCAGCCCCAGCATTTT.

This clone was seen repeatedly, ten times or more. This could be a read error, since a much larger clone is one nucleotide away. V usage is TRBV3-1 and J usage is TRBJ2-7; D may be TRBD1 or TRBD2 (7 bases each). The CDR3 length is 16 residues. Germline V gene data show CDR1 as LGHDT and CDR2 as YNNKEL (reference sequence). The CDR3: CAGSAGGAGEAYEQYF. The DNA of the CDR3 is TGTGCCGGCAGCGCAGGGGGGGCGGGTGAGGCCTACGAGCAGTACTTC.

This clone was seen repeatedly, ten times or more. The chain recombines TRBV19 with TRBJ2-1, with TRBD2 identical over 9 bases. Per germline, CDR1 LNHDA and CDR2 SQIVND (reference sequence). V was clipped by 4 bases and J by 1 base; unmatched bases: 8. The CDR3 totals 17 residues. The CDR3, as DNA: TGTGCCAGTAGTACTCTTCCCAGCGGGAGGTCCTACAATGAGCAGTTCTTC. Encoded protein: CASSTLPSGRSYNEQFF.

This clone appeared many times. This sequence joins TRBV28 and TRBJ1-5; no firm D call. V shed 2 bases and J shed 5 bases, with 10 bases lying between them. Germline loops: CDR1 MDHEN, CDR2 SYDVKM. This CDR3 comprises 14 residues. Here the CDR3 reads CASSLTRYDQPQHF. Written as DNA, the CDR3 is TGTGCCAGCAGTTTAACCCGTTACGATCAGCCCCAGCATTTT.

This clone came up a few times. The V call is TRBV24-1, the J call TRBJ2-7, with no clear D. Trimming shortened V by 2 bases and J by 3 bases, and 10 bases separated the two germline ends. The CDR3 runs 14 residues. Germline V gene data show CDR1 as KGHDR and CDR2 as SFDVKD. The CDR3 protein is CATSDSPPRYEQYF. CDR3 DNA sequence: TGTGCCACCAGTGATTCCCCTCCCCGCTACGAGCAGTACTTC.

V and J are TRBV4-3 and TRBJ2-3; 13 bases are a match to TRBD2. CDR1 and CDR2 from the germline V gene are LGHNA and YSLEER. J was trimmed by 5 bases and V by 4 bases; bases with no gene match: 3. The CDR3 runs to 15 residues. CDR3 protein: CASSPGTSGIDTQYF. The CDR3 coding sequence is TGCGCCAGCAGCCCCGGGACTAGCGGGATAGATACGCAGTATTTT.

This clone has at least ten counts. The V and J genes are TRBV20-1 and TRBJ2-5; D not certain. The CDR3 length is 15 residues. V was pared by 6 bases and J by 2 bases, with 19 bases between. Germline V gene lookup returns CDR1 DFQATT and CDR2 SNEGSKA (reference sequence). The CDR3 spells CSASHTTAHQETQYF. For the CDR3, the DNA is TGCAGTGCGAGCCATACTACGGCCCATCAAGAGACCCAGTACTTC.

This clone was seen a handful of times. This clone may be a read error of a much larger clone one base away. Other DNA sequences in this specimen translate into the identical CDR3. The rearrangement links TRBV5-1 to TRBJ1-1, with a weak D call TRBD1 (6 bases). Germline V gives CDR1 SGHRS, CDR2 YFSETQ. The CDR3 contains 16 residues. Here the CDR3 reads CASSFSQGFGNTEAFF. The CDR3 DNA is TGCGCCAGCAGCTTCTCTCAGGGGTTTGGGAACACTGAGGCTTTCTTT.

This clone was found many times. As DNA, the CDR3 is TGCGCCAGCAGTGGTGCAGGGTTGGACTATGGCTACACCTTC. It is translated as CASSGAGLDYGYTF. The gene calls are TRBV10-2 and TRBJ1-2; D is possibly TRBD1 (5 bases). CDR3 length: 14 amino acids. V was clipped by 4 bases and J by 3 bases, with 12 bases between them. Germline assignment: CDR1 WSHSY and CDR2 SAAADI.

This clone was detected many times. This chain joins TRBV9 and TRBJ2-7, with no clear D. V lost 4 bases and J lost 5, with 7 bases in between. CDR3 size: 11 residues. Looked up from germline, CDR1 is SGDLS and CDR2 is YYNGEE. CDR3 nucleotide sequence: TGTGCCAGCAGCCTCCGGGACGAGCAGTACTTC. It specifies CASSLRDEQYF.

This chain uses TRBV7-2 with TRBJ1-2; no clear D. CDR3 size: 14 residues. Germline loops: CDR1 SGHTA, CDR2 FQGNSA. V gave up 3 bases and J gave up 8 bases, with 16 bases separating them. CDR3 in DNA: TGTGCCAGCAGCTTCTACACAACCTCGGGAGGCTACACCTTC. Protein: CASSFYTTSGGYTF.

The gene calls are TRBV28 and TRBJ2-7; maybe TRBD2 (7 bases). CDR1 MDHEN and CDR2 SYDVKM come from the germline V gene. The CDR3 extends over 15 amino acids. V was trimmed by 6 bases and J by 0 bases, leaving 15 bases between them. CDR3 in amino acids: CASRRGWTVSYEQYF. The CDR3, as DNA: TGTGCCAGCAGGCGGGGGTGGACAGTCTCCTACGAGCAGTACTTC.

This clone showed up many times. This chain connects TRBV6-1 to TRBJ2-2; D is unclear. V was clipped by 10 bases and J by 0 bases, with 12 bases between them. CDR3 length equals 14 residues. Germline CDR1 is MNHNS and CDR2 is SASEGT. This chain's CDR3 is CAISPSANTGELFF. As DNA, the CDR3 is TGTGCCATCTCCCCCAGTGCGAACACCGGGGAGCTGTTTTTT.

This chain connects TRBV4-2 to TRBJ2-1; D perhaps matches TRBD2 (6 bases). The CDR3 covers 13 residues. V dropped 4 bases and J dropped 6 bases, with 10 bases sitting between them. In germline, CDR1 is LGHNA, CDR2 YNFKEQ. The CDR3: CASSPGLSNEQFF. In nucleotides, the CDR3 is TGTGCCAGCAGCCCCGGACTATCCAATGAGCAGTTCTTC.

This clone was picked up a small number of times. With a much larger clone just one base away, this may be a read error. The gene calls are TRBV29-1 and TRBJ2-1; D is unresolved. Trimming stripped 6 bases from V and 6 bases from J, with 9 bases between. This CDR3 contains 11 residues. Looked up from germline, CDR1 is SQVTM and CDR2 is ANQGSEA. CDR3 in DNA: TGCAGCGTGGCTCTATTCAATGAGCAGTTCTTC. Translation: CSVALFNEQFF.

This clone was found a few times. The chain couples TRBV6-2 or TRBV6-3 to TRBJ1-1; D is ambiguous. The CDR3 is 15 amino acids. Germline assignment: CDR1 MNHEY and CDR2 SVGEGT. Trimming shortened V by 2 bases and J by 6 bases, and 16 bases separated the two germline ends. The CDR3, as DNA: TGTGCCAGCAGTTACGATGTGCCATCGAGCGCTGAAGCTTTCTTT. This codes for CASSYDVPSSAEAFF.